A selection of T cell receptor beta chains follows, all from one sample in a study of blood T cell repertoires in COVID-19. Produced via immunoSEQ multiplex PCR; TCRdb's table is partial and in-frame only. The table has roughly 29,000 clones, 81% seen once. Input material: peripheral blood. All receptors come from an older woman with acute or convalescent COVID-19. Both conserved end residues are part of each CDR3. The order of the fields is V gene, clone size, J gene, D gene, CDR3 protein, CDR3 DNA. The D gene is left open where the match is weak. A row's size may be missing; if present it is once, few, many or a size class.

TRBV5-1	-	TRBJ1-6	TRBD1	CASSVNPGQGNSPLHF	TGCGCCAGCAGCGTTAACCCGGGACAGGGTAATTCACCCCTCCACTTT
TRBV28	-	TRBJ2-7	-	CASLSGGGTYEQYF	TGTGCCAGCTTATCGGGGGGCGGTACCTACGAGCAGTACTTC
TRBV18	-	TRBJ2-3	-	CASSPERADTQYF	TGTGCCAGCTCACCAGAACGAGCAGATACGCAGTATTTT
TRBV27	once	TRBJ1-5	-	CASQPIPLGRGRNQPQHF	TGTGCCAGCCAACCCATACCCCTAGGTCGGGGTCGTAATCAGCCCCAGCATTTT
TRBV12-5	-	TRBJ1-2	-	CASGQTQGWNGYTF	TGTGCTAGTGGTCAAACCCAGGGTTGGAATGGCTACACCTTC
TRBV2	few	TRBJ1-1	TRBD1	CASRLTGTGGMAEAFF	TGTGCCAGCAGGCTTACCGGGACAGGGGGTATGGCTGAAGCTTTCTTT
TRBV19	-	TRBJ2-1	TRBD2	CASSIGGRYNEQFF	TGTGCCAGTAGTATAGGCGGGAGATACAATGAGCAGTTCTTC
TRBV6-5	-	TRBJ2-7	-	CASESGTGRAEQYF	TGTGCCAGCGAGTCGGGAACAGGGCGCGCCGAGCAGTACTTC
TRBV9	-	TRBJ1-1	-	CASSVGQTLMNTEAFF	TGTGCCAGCAGCGTCGGACAGACCCTCATGAACACTGAAGCTTTCTTT
TRBV19	-	TRBJ1-5	TRBD1	CASNDRVKSQPQHF	TGTGCCAGTAATGACAGGGTGAAAAGCCAGCCCCAGCATTTT
TRBV28	-	TRBJ1-2	TRBD1	CASSFSGTGLEGYTF	TGTGCCAGCAGTTTTTCCGGGACAGGGTTGGAGGGCTACACCTTC
TRBV24-1	few	TRBJ2-3	-	CATSGPRWGESTDTQYF	TGTGCCACCAGTGGGCCACGGTGGGGGGAAAGCACAGATACGCAGTATTTT
TRBV18	-	TRBJ1-1	-	CASSPYSLGDTEAFF	TGTGCCAGCTCACCATACTCACTCGGGGACACTGAAGCTTTCTTT
TRBV29-1	-	TRBJ1-3	TRBD1	CSGQGSGNTIYF	TGCAGCGGACAGGGTTCTGGAAACACCATATATTTT
TRBV4-2	-	TRBJ2-3	TRBD2	CASTKRLAGGITGTDTQYF	TGTGCCAGTACCAAAAGACTAGCGGGGGGTATAACTGGCACAGATACGCAGTATTTT
TRBV6-2/TRBV6-3	-	TRBJ1-2	-	CASSSHLNRLTNYGYTF	TGTGCCAGCAGTTCACATCTTAACAGGCTCACTAACTATGGCTACACCTTC
TRBV5-1	-	TRBJ2-1	TRBD2	CASSLRASGGAGNEQFF	TGCGCCAGCAGCTTGAGGGCTAGCGGGGGGGCCGGGAATGAGCAGTTCTTC
TRBV4-1	-	TRBJ2-5	TRBD2	CASSQSLLAAETQYF	TGCGCCAGCAGCCAATCCCTACTAGCGGCAGAGACCCAGTACTTC
TRBV2	-	TRBJ1-6	-	CASTRTGSHNSPLHF	TGTGCCAGCACTCGAACAGGGTCGCATAATTCACCCCTCCACTTT
TRBV9	-	TRBJ1-1	-	CASSVAATGNTEAFF	TGTGCCAGCAGCGTAGCCGCGACAGGGAACACTGAAGCTTTCTTT